The 13 T cell receptor beta chains given below trace back to one sample, sequenced in a study of T cell responses to AZD1222 COVID-19 vaccine. The assay was immunoSEQ multiplex PCR, and TCRdb's table has in-frame clones only and misses some. The table includes around 190,000 clones, roughly nine tenths detected once. Sequenced here: peripheral blood, sampled 28 days after the second AZD1222 dose. Every receptor here comes from an adult who received the AZD1222 COVID-19 vaccine.

This clone came up a few times. The genes are TRBV19 and TRBJ1-5; D is possibly TRBD1 (5 bases). Trimming took 5 bases from V and 0 from J, leaving 14 bases between them. Germline V gene data show CDR1 as LNHDA and CDR2 as SQIVND (reference sequence). The CDR3 contains 16 residues. The CDR3 protein is CASSPQTAYSNQPQHF. CDR3 coding DNA: TGTGCCAGTAGTCCGCAGACAGCTTATAGCAATCAGCCCCAGCATTTT.

The chain recombines TRBV25-1 with TRBJ1-6; 7 bases are shared with TRBD1. This CDR3 region has 14 residues. The V and J ends lost 5 bases and 8 bases, in that order; junction bases with no gene match: 6. Germline loops: CDR1 MGHDK, CDR2 SYGVNS. The CDR3 sequence: CASSPPGQYSPLHF. The CDR3, as DNA: TGTGCCAGCAGTCCTCCGGGACAGTATTCACCCCTCCACTTT.

V and J are TRBV4-2 and TRBJ2-3, with D uncertain. The V end lost 4 bases, the J end lost 4 bases, and 15 bases lay between the germline ends. Germline assignment: CDR1 LGHNA and CDR2 YNFKEQ. The CDR3 consists of 15 residues. The CDR3 sequence is CASSRTFDPSDTQYF. CDR3 DNA sequence: TGTGCCAGCAGCCGGACCTTTGACCCATCAGATACGCAGTATTTT.

The chain uses TRBV2 and TRBJ2-7; weak D call: TRBD1 (7 bases). Germline V gene data show CDR1 as SNHLY and CDR2 as FYNNEI. The CDR3 is 16 amino acids. V was clipped by 5 bases and J by 4 bases, with 21 bases between them. CDR3 residues: CASSRREAGGFYEQYF. The CDR3 nucleotides read TGTGCCAGCAGTAGAAGGGAGGCAGGGGGTTTTTACGAGCAGTACTTC.

In its sample, this clone was seen a few times. CDR3 amino acids: CASSPQTTGMNSPLHF. CDR3 sequence (DNA): TGTGCCAGCTCACCTCAAACGACAGGCATGAATTCACCCCTCCACTTT. This chain links TRBV18 with TRBJ1-6, with D maybe TRBD1 (6 bases). The V end lost 3 bases, the J end lost 7 bases, and 16 bases lay between the germline ends. The CDR3 consists of 16 residues. Germline CDR1 KGHSH, CDR2 LQKENI.

This clone was observed a single time. The chain is built from TRBV7-9 and TRBJ1-4; D is possibly TRBD1 (6 bases). The germline V and J ends were trimmed by 8 bases and 1 base, with 20 bases remaining between them. The CDR3 has 17 residues. The V gene's germline CDR1 is SEHNR and CDR2 FQNEAQ (reference sequence). The CDR3 bases are TGTGCCAGCCTCAGCACAGGGAAGGGAAGAACTAATGAAAAACTGTTTTTT. Encoded protein: CASLSTGKGRTNEKLFF. Based on the CDR3 plus reference TRBV7-9 and TRBJ1-4, the full variable domain is DTGVSQNPRHKITKRGQNVTFRCDPISEHNRLYWYRQTLGQGPEFLTYFQNEAQLEKSRLLSDRFSAERPKGSFSTLEIQRTEQGDSAMYLCASLSTGKGRTNEKLFFGSGTQLSVL.

V usage is TRBV6-5 and J usage is TRBJ2-7; D remains ambiguous. Trimming removed 5 bases at V and 2 bases at J, with 13 bases between. The CDR3 is 14 amino acids. The germline gives CDR1 MNHEY, CDR2 SVGAGI. CDR3 nucleotide sequence: TGTGCCAGCAGTCCAGACATACGTCCCTACGAGCAGTACTTC. Its translation: CASSPDIRPYEQYF.

The chain couples TRBV14 to TRBJ1-6; D is ambiguous. The germline V and J ends were trimmed by 0 bases and 6 bases, with 9 bases remaining between them. The germline gives CDR1 SGHDN, CDR2 FVKESK. The CDR3 loop spans 15 amino acids. The CDR3 DNA follows: TGTGCCAGCAGCCAAGAAGCAGCACTTAATTCACCCCTCCACTTT. Protein product: CASSQEAALNSPLHF.

The V gene is TRBV29-1, the J gene TRBJ2-1; 7 nucleotides match TRBD2. CDR1 and CDR2 from the germline V gene are SQVTM and ANQGSEA. This CDR3 is built from 15 residues. V lost 6 bases, J lost 4 bases, and 12 bases stayed unmatched. The CDR3 sequence: CSVVGGVHDYNEQFF. The CDR3 DNA follows: TGCAGCGTCGTGGGGGGGGTCCACGATTACAATGAGCAGTTCTTC.

DNA of the CDR3: TGCAGCGTTTTGACTAGCGGGATAAATGAGCAGTTCTTC. Protein product: CSVLTSGINEQFF. V gene TRBV29-1 combines with J gene TRBJ2-1; 11 nucleotides match TRBD2. Trimming took 5 bases from V and 7 from J; bases not matched to a gene: 4. Per germline, CDR1 SQVTM and CDR2 ANQGSEA. There are 13 residues in the CDR3.

The V gene is TRBV4-3, the J gene TRBJ1-2; 8 bases agree with TRBD1. Germline CDR1 and CDR2: LGHNA and YSLEER. This CDR3 spans 16 amino acids. Trimming cost V 0 bases and J 7 bases; bases outside gene matches: 10. CDR3 coding DNA: TGCGCCAGCAGCCAAGATCCCACAGGGGGACGGGGTGGCTACACCTTC. Translated, it gives CASSQDPTGGRGGYTF.

The chain carries TRBV5-5 and TRBJ1-2; 12 bases line up with TRBD1. V shed 3 bases, J shed 2 bases, and the junction held 2 bases outside the gene matches. The CDR3 contains 15 residues. Germline V gene data show CDR1 as SGHKS and CDR2 as YYEKEE (reference sequence). CDR3: CASSWGQGANYGYTF. As DNA, the CDR3 is TGTGCCAGCAGCTGGGGACAGGGGGCCAACTATGGCTACACCTTC.

The chain carries TRBV7-9 and TRBJ2-1, with 10 bases fitting TRBD1. This CDR3 region has 15 residues. The ends lost 5 bases at V and 8 bases at J; junction bases unmatched: 9. Germline V gives CDR1 SEHNR, CDR2 FQNEAQ (reference sequence). The CDR3, as DNA: TGTGCCAGCAGCCCCCGACGGACAGGGGGAGATGAGCAGTTCTTC. Its translation is CASSPRRTGGDEQFF.